This TCR beta chain was recovered during a study of PD-1 blockade in classical Hodgkin lymphoma. A word on this clone: Its target is not known.

Regarding the study as a whole: Whatever underlies the repertoire differences (possibly disease activity or prior therapy) remains undefined.

Sequencing was performed with immunoSEQ multiplex PCR; in TCRdb, only in-frame clones are kept and a portion is missing. The data show roughly 2,500 clones, around 60% seen once. CDR1 is MNHEY and CDR2 is SMNVEV in the germline V gene (reference sequence). This CDR3 has 15 amino acids. Losses at the gene ends were 5 bases for V and 3 bases for J; bases not matched to a gene: 10. The time point here: cycle 4 day 1 (C4D1), after 6 weeks of nivolumab. Every patient relapsed after autologous stem cell transplantation, and brentuximab vedotin exposure varied. PBMCs were thawed, and CD8+ T cells were then isolated from them by magnetic negative selection.

This rearrangement joins TRBV27 to TRBJ2-7; 7 nucleotides match TRBD1. The material was CD8+ T cells from blood, obtained before the fourth cycle of nivolumab. The sequence came from a human donor with classical Hodgkin lymphoma. CDR3: CASSEEQGSNYEQYV. As DNA, the CDR3 is TGTGCCAGCAGTGAGGAACAGGGGAGTAACTACGAGCAGTACGTC.